The 7 T cell receptor beta chains presented below share a single source sample, sequenced in a study of T-cell reconstitution after alpha-beta-depleted transplantation in children. The TCRbeta library was prepared with unique molecular identifiers. Using its own MiXCR run on the PCR reads, TCRdb lists one record per CDR3 protein. The sample has under 850,000 distinct CDR3 sequences; around 13% are singletons. Sample: PBMCs, taken before TCRalphabeta/CD19-depleted stem cell transplant. The receptors shown here come from a girl aged 2 to 9 with congenital amegakaryocytic thrombocytopenia, due to receive a stem cell transplant.

The sample holds many counts of this clonotype. J is TRBJ1-5 and V is TRBV12-3 or TRBV12-4, with D possibly TRBD1 on 5 matching bases. CDR3 size: 13 residues. V gave up 6 bases and J gave up 5 bases, with 11 bases separating them. The CDR3: CASRLGGYQPQHF. In DNA, the CDR3 is TGTGCCAGCAGACTCGGGGGTTATCAGCCCCAGCATTTT.

This clonotype was counted only a few times. The chain recombines TRBV7-6 with TRBJ2-3; TRBD1 aligns across 7 bases. J was trimmed by 2 bases and V by 2 bases; bases with no gene match: 7. Germline CDR1 and CDR2: SGHVS and FNYEAQ. The CDR3 has 16 residues. As DNA, the CDR3 is TGTGCCAGCAGCTTATCCCCCAAGGGGGCCACAGATACGCAGTATTTT. It yields the protein CASSLSPKGATDTQYF.

Notes on this clonotype: A much larger clonotype is one base distant, so this may be a read error. V and J are TRBV7-2 and TRBJ2-7; tentatively, D is TRBD1 or TRBD2 (6 bases each). CDR3 length equals 15 residues. V dropped 6 bases and J dropped 2 bases, with 17 bases sitting between them. Per the germline V gene, CDR1 is SGHTA and CDR2 is FQGNSA. The CDR3 loop reads CASSDVGRGPYEQYF. In DNA form, the CDR3 reads TGTGCCAGCAGTGATGTGGGACGGGGGCCCTACGAGCAGTACTTC.

This clonotype was observed at least ten times. The CDR3 nucleotides read TGCGCCAGCAGCCAAGGGACTAGCGGGACCCTATACAATGAGCAGTTCTTC. Translating gives CASSQGTSGTLYNEQFF. The chain recombines TRBV5-1 with TRBJ2-1, with 13 bases matching TRBD2. V was pared by 4 bases and J by 4 bases, with 8 bases of the junction left unmatched. The germline V gene has CDR1 SGHRS and CDR2 YFSETQ. The CDR3 contains 17 residues.

Ten or more counts support this clonotype. The chain joins TRBV29-1 to TRBJ1-1; D call uncertain. The germline V gene has CDR1 SQVTM and CDR2 ANQGSEA. CDR3 length: 12 residues. The CDR3 DNA reads TGCAACCCCGGGGAGGGATCGGGTGAAGCTTTCTTT. Translating it yields CNPGEGSGEAFF.

This clonotype was detected many times. The chain combines TRBV27 with TRBJ2-5; the match to TRBD2 covers 10 bases. The CDR3 length is 18 residues. Trimming at V came to 2 bases and at J to 5 bases, leaving 14 bases not matched to a gene. Germline assignment: CDR1 MNHEY and CDR2 SMNVEV (reference sequence). CDR3 sequence: CASSLQLCLSGLAETQYF. Here the CDR3 DNA reads TGTGCCAGCAGTTTACAACTTTGTCTATCGGGACTAGCGGAGACCCAGTACTTC.

In its sample, this clonotype was seen many times. CDR3 residues: CASSLGRGRMNTEAFF. The CDR3 region has the DNA TGTGCCAGCAGCTTAGGCAGGGGCCGGATGAACACTGAAGCTTTCTTT. The genes are TRBV7-6 and TRBJ1-1; D is possibly TRBD1 (6 bases). The germline V and J ends were trimmed by 1 base and 0 bases, with 12 bases remaining between them. Germline V gene data show CDR1 as SGHVS and CDR2 as FNYEAQ. The CDR3 is made up of 16 amino acids.